This TCR beta chain derives from a study of blood T cell repertoires in COVID-19. Study-wide context: There were acute and convalescent COVID-19 samples, and they came from the United States, Italy and Spain. From T cells, B-cell-depleted T cells, or PBMCs came the material, which was cDNA or gDNA.

As originally analysed: Amplified reference gene primers provided the basis for estimating nucleated cell counts. Data came from immunoSEQ multiplex PCR; TCRdb stores just in-frame clones and leaves some out. V and J calls and clone size are copied from that table; D and trimming were computed from the DNA. The sample includes fewer than 40,000 clones, roughly nine tenths seen only once; the top ten take 5% to 7%. The clonotype comes from a human donor in a cohort sampled during active COVID-19. Sequencing used peripheral blood.

The CDR3 nucleotides read TGTGCCAGTAACCCTATAGCGGGAGTAGGAACCGGGGAGCTGTTTTTT. It translates to CASNPIAGVGTGELFF. The chain carries TRBV19 and TRBJ2-2; 9 nucleotides match TRBD2. The CDR3 covers 16 residues. CDR1 is LNHDA, CDR2 SQIVND, per germline (reference sequence). V was pared by 7 bases and J by 5 bases, with 11 bases of the junction left unmatched.